This T cell receptor beta chain was recorded in a study of blood T cell repertoires in COVID-19. Overall study: Nucleic acid was either cDNA or gDNA, and it came from T cells, B-cell-depleted T cells, or PBMCs.

This CDR3 comprises 11 residues. The germline V gene has CDR1 DFQATT and CDR2 SNEGSKA (reference sequence). The V end was cut by 7 bases, the J end by 5 bases, with 11 bases between. Using immunoSEQ multiplex PCR, the repertoire was profiled, and TCRdb retains in-frame clones only, with some absent. Seen here are some 270,000 clones, around nine tenths observed once, and the top ten hold 2% to 2.5%. J is TRBJ1-1 and V is TRBV20-1; D remains ambiguous. Sequences were obtained from peripheral blood. The clonotype originates from a man aged 50-59 years with acute or convalescent COVID-19. The CDR3 DNA sequence: TGCAGTGTGCGGGGAGGGACTGAAGCTTTCTTT. This encodes CSVRGGTEAFF.